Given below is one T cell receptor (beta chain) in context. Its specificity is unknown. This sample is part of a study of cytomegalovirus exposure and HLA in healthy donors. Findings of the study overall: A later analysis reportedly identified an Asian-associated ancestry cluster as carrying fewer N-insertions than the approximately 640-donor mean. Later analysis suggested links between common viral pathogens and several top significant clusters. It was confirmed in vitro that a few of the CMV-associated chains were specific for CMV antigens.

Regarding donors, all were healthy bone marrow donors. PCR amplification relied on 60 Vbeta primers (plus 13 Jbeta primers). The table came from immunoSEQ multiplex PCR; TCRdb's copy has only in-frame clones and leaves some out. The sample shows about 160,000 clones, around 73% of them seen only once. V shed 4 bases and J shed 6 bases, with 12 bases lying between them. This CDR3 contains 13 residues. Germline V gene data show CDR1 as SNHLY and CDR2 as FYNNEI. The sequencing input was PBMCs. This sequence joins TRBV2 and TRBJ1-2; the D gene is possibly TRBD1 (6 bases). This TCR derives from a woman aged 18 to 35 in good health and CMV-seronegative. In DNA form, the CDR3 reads TGTGCCAGCAGTGGGACAGACATCAATGGCTACACCTTC. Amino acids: CASSGTDINGYTF.